This TCR beta chain is drawn from a study of control samples from healthy donors and cancer patients. The V and J ends lost 5 bases and 2 bases respectively, with 13 bases between them. CDR1 is MDHEN and CDR2 is SYDVKM in the germline V gene. The CDR3 has 14 amino acids. TCRdb's copy holds only in-frame clones and misses some; the assay was immunoSEQ multiplex PCR. Of around 100,000 clones listed, 88% are singletons. This clonotype was obtained from a man aged 25 to 45 in good health. The sequencing input was blood. This chain links TRBV28 with TRBJ2-7; D is unresolved. The DNA for the CDR3 is TGTGCCAGCAGTACGTTCAACCCGCCCTACGAGCAGTACTTC. This sequence encodes CASSTFNPPYEQYF.